The sequence of this T cell receptor beta chain was determined in a study of blood T cell repertoires in COVID-19. Study-wide context: From T cells, B-cell-depleted T cells, or PBMCs came the material, which was cDNA or gDNA.

This CDR3 spans 16 amino acids. V was pared by 0 bases and J by 5 bases, with 7 bases of the junction left unmatched. From germline, CDR1 is LGHNA and CDR2 YSLEER. Original handling: The assay estimated nucleated cells by amplifying reference gene primers. Using immunoSEQ multiplex PCR, the repertoire was profiled, and TCRdb retains in-frame clones only, with some absent. That table supplies the V and J calls and clone size; D and trimming were determined from the DNA. This sample has about 80,000 clones, with 88% found just once. This sequence originates from an older man with acute or convalescent COVID-19. Sequencing was performed on peripheral blood. This chain joins TRBV4-3 and TRBJ2-7, with 10 bases matching TRBD1. CDR3 amino acids: CASSQDATGTGDEQYF. The CDR3 nucleotides read TGCGCCAGCAGCCAAGATGCCACCGGGACAGGGGACGAGCAGTACTTC.